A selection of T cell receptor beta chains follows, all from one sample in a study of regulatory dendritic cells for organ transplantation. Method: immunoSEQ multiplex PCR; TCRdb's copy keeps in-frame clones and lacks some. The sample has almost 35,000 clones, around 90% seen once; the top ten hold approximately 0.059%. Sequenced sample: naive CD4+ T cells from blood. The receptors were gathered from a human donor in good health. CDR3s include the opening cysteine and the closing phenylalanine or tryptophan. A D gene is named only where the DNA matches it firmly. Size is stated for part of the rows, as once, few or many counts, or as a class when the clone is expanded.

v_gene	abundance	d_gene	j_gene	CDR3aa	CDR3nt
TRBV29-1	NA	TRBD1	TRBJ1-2	CSVGTGSYTF	TGCAGCGTGGGGACAGGGTCCTACACCTTC
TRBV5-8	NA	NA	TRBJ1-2	CASSLVWIPEGYTF	TGTGCCAGCAGCTTGGTTTGGATCCCTGAGGGCTACACCTTC
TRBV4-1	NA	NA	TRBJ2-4	CASSQPTGLAKNIQYF	TGCGCCAGCAGCCAACCGACAGGACTAGCCAAAAACATTCAGTACTTC
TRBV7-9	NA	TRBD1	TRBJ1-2	CASSRDRDGYTF	TGTGCCAGCAGCCGGGACAGGGATGGCTACACCTTC
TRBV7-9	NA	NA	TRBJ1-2	CASSFRRDNYGYTF	TGTGCCAGCAGCTTCCGCCGGGATAACTATGGCTACACCTTC
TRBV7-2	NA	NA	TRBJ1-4	CASSLVGAEKLFF	TGTGCCAGCAGCTTAGTAGGGGCCGAAAAACTGTTTTTT
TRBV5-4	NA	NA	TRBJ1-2	CASSQTPNYGYTF	TGTGCCAGCAGCCAGACACCTAACTATGGCTACACCTTC
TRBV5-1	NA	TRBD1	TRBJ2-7	CASSVRDRSYEQYF	TGCGCCAGCAGCGTCCGGGACAGGTCCTACGAGCAGTACTTC
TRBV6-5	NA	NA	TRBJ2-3	CASSSQPQGNTQYF	TGTGCCAGCAGTTCCCAGCCTCAGGGAAATACGCAGTATTTT
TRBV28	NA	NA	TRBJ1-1	CASSSTSAATNEAFF	TGTGCCAGCAGTTCCACGAGCGCAGCAACAAACGAAGCTTTCTTT
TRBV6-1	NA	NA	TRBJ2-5	CASSGGRLTQETQYF	TGTGCCAGCAGTGGGGGGAGGCTGACCCAAGAGACCCAGTACTTC
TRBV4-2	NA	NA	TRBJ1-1	CASSQGAQADTEAFF	TGTGCCAGCAGCCAAGGGGCACAGGCGGACACTGAAGCTTTCTTT
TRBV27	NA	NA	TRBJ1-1	CASSLILNTEAFF	TGTGCCAGCAGTTTAATCCTGAACACTGAAGCTTTCTTT
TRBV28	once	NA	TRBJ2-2	CASNRQPIGELFF	TGTGCCAGCAACCGACAGCCGATCGGGGAGCTGTTTTTT
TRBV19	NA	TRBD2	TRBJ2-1	CASSIRLGGGILNEQFF	TGTGCCAGTAGTATTAGGCTGGGCGGGGGGATCCTCAATGAGCAGTTCTTC
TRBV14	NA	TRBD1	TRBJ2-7	CASSQAYRGTYEQYF	TGTGCCAGCAGCCAGGCCTACAGGGGAACCTACGAGCAGTACTTC
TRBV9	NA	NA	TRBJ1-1	CASSVDGGAFAEAFF	TGTGCCAGCAGCGTAGACGGGGGTGCATTTGCTGAAGCTTTCTTT
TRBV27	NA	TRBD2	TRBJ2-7	CASSLSLLAGYGEQYF	TGTGCCAGCAGTTTATCACTTCTAGCGGGATATGGTGAGCAGTACTTC
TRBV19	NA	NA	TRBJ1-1	CASSPSSKSNTEAFF	TGTGCCAGTAGTCCCAGCTCGAAGTCGAACACTGAAGCTTTCTTT
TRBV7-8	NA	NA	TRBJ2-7	CASSLVALAPAEQYF	TGTGCCAGCAGCTTAGTTGCCCTAGCGCCGGCCGAGCAGTACTTC
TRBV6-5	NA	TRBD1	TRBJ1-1	CASSRTGQGRTEAFF	TGTGCCAGCAGTCGAACCGGACAGGGGCGGACTGAAGCTTTCTTT
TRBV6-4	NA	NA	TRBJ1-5	CASRTRGNQPQHF	TGTGCCAGCAGGACGAGGGGGAATCAGCCCCAGCATTTT
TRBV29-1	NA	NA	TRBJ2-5	CSATSGETQYF	TGCAGCGCCACATCAGGGGAGACCCAGTACTTC
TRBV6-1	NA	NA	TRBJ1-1	CASSDLFGGGLNTEAFF	TGTGCCAGCAGTGATCTTTTTGGGGGCGGTTTGAACACTGAAGCTTTCTTT
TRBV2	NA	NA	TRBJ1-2	CASSYARGSSNYGYTF	TGTGCCAGCAGTTACGCCAGAGGGTCCTCTAACTATGGCTACACCTTC
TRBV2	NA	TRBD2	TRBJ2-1	CATNPGTSALWEQFF	TGTGCCACCAACCCCGGGACTAGCGCCCTTTGGGAGCAGTTCTTC
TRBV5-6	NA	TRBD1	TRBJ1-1	CASSSGTGRVSAEAFF	TGTGCCAGCAGCTCCGGGACAGGAAGAGTCAGCGCTGAAGCTTTCTTT
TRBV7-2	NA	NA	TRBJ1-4	CASSPDGLSTEKLFF	TGTGCCAGCAGCCCTGACGGGCTGAGTACTGAAAAACTGTTTTTT
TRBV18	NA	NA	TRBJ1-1	CASSIRAGVGEAFF	TGTGCCAGCTCAATTCGGGCAGGCGTTGGTGAAGCTTTCTTT